This TCR beta chain was sequenced for a study of early T cells in non-severe SARS-CoV-2 infection. Study-wide points: The matching step, a VDJdb search, favored anti-spike CD8 responses and missed private and CD4 specificities.

Separate cDNA molecules each had unique molecular identifiers attached to them. TCRdb reprocessed the 5' RACE reads with MiXCR, giving one entry per CDR3 protein. The table has tens of thousands of distinct CDR3 sequences, 11% seen once. This clonotype showed up many times. Its antigen is not known. Germline V gene lookup returns CDR1 MDHEN and CDR2 SYDVKM. With V trimmed by 5 bases and J by 0 bases, 11 bases remained unmatched. This CDR3 comprises 17 residues. The TCR was taken from an adult who was a healthcare worker with PCR-confirmed SARS-CoV-2 infection or an uninfected control (not recorded which). V gene TRBV28 combines with J gene TRBJ1-2; 8 bases are shared with TRBD1. The sequencing used whole blood, collected at baseline. The CDR3, as DNA: TGTGCCAGCAGTACCGGACAGGGTCTTCTAACTAACTATGGCTACACCTTC. It is translated as CASSTGQGLLTNYGYTF.